Listed below are T cell receptor beta chains from one sample, sequenced in a study of blood T cell repertoires in COVID-19. Sequencing was performed with immunoSEQ multiplex PCR; in TCRdb, only in-frame clones are kept and a portion is missing. The sample includes around 56,000 clones, around 90% seen only once; the top ten take 16%. Material for sequencing was peripheral blood. Receptors were obtained from a man older than 75 with acute or convalescent COVID-19. Both conserved end residues are trimmed from each CDR3.

len,v_gene,j_gene,CDR3aa
14,TRBV5-1,TRBJ1-1,ASSSGRDIMNTEAF
12,TRBV19,TRBJ1-2,ATVPGPANYGYT
12,TRBV10-3,TRBJ1-2,AISESGTAYGYT
15,TRBV27,TRBJ2-1,ASSFYRTSGIYNEQF
18,TRBV10-3,TRBJ2-6,AISESGQGSASSGANVLT
15,TRBV28,TRBJ2-3,ASSSWGGPTSTDTQY
14,TRBV19,TRBJ2-2,ASSASGGAITGELF
11,TRBV7-9,TRBJ2-5,ASSSDRRETQY
11,TRBV29-1,TRBJ1-1,SVGRQGDTEAF
13,TRBV6-5,TRBJ2-5,ASSVRGAGAETQY
12,TRBV7-9,TRBJ1-1,ASCTGVGNTEAF
10,TRBV7-9,TRBJ2-2,ARLAFTGELF
11,TRBV5-6,TRBJ2-3,ASSLQGTDTQY
14,TRBV3-1/TRBV3-2,TRBJ2-3,ASSQEVLAGTDTQY
13,TRBV7-8,TRBJ1-1,ASSGSRAPNTEAF
11,TRBV28,TRBJ2-7,ASSLGAHYEQY
15,TRBV2,TRBJ2-2,ASSYRLAGINTGELF
13,TRBV5-1,TRBJ2-3,ASSFLSGGTDTQY
14,TRBV10-1,TRBJ1-4,ASSESMDRRTEKLF
11,TRBV12-3/TRBV12-4,TRBJ1-2,ASSQQGRYGYT
11,TRBV27,TRBJ1-2,ASSLGGYYGYT
10,TRBV6-1,TRBJ2-7,ASSEGRGAGY
13,TRBV24-1,TRBJ2-7,ATSSTGQGAKEQY
13,TRBV2,TRBJ2-2,ASSWTSGGTGELF
11,TRBV30,TRBJ2-1,AWRSPNPNEQF
12,TRBV5-1,TRBJ2-5,ASSTAGTLKTQY
13,TRBV28,TRBJ1-4,ASSLTGVGNEKLF
15,TRBV27,TRBJ1-6,ASSLRTGSSYNSPLH
15,TRBV2,TRBJ2-3,ASSSLGGGPSTDTQY
11,TRBV9,TRBJ2-7,ASSVSPGDEQY
13,TRBV19,TRBJ1-4,ASSPGGATNEKLF
12,TRBV2,TRBJ2-2,ASSRGADTGELF
12,TRBV6-5,TRBJ1-2,ASMSGGAIYGYT
13,TRBV7-9,TRBJ2-1,ASSPKTGGGNEQF
13,TRBV3-1/TRBV3-2,TRBJ2-2,ASSQEGPGAGELF
13,TRBV7-3,TRBJ2-1,ASSRFQGAHNEQF
13,TRBV6-5,TRBJ2-7,ASSYEMGQNYEQY
13,TRBV5-1,TRBJ1-4,ASSGGTGYDEKLF
12,TRBV30,TRBJ1-1,AWSQGMSNTEAF
14,TRBV28,TRBJ2-1,ASSRQDRGAYNEQF
11,TRBV20-1,TRBJ2-7,SASVPGSHEQY
13,TRBV7-9,TRBJ1-2,ASSWGDRPNYGYT
16,TRBV9,TRBJ2-1,ASSVGSGGQTSYNEQF
13,TRBV28,TRBJ2-2,ASRWGLAGPGELF
11,TRBV6-2/TRBV6-3,TRBJ2-5,ASSRGGEETQY
11,TRBV6-1,TRBJ2-7,ASSEMWGDEQY
10,TRBV2,TRBJ2-3,ASSETAQTQY
12,TRBV2,TRBJ1-3,ASSAGISGNTIY
14,TRBV6-2/TRBV6-3,TRBJ2-1,ASSQLGQGLQPEQF
12,TRBV9,TRBJ1-1,ASTKEGVNTEAF
12,TRBV14,TRBJ2-7,ASSQVGANYEQY
13,TRBV5-1,TRBJ1-2,ASSIGTGRDYGYT
14,TRBV27,TRBJ1-5,ASSLRFGQGVQPQH
12,TRBV6-4,TRBJ1-1,ASSQSDSNTEAF
12,TRBV7-6,TRBJ2-1,ASSPGWGVNEQF
18,TRBV10-3,TRBJ1-2,AISESPGTGGSKFNYGYT
14,TRBV23-1,TRBJ2-7,ASSQSVQVVCCEQY